What follows are 19 T cell receptor beta chains derived from one specimen sequenced in a study of persistence of HIV-infected CD4 T cells. Sequencing used immunoSEQ version 4 in survey mode. Method: immunoSEQ multiplex PCR; TCRdb's copy keeps in-frame clones and lacks some. The sample records 50,000 to 65,000 clones, roughly 75% being singletons. Overlapping HIV-1 Gag 15-mer peptides at about 1 ug per peptide per mL were used. CD40L-negative CD69-negative CD45RO-high memory CD4+ T cells were sorted as populations depleted of antigen-responding cells. Antigens of these TCRs are unknown. This specimen was CD4+ T cells sorted from PBMCs after roughly 17-hour stimulation, taken from a patient who received antiretroviral therapy. These receptor sequences come from an adult man with HIV who was CMV-seropositive.

This chain joins TRBV19 and TRBJ2-3; a possible D gene is TRBD1 (5 bases). Trimming pared 3 bases from V and 0 bases from J, leaving 13 bases between. The CDR3 is made up of 16 amino acids. Per germline, CDR1 LNHDA and CDR2 SQIVND (reference sequence). The CDR3 reads CASSIGDGASTDTQYF. CDR3 bases: TGTGCCAGTAGTATTGGGGATGGGGCTAGCACAGATACGCAGTATTTT.

This chain connects TRBV5-1 to TRBJ1-1; D is undetermined. The CDR3 has 15 amino acids. Germline V gene lookup returns CDR1 SGHRS and CDR2 YFSETQ. Between the trimmed V and J ends, which lost 0 bases and 2 bases, there was a span of 11 bases. CDR3 nucleotide sequence: TGCGCCAGCAGCTTGGCGTGGGAGGTAAACACTGAAGCTTTCTTT. Residues: CASSLAWEVNTEAFF. The full variable domain, completed using reference TRBV5-1 and TRBJ1-1, is KAGVTQTPRYLIKTRGQQVTLSCSPISGHRSVSWYQQTPGQGLQFLFEYFSETQRNKGNFPGRFSGRQFSNSRSEMNVSTLELGDSALYLCASSLAWEVNTEAFFGQGTRLTVV.

This clone was seen more than once but under ten times. This chain links TRBV7-9 with TRBJ1-3; 11 bases line up with TRBD1. The CDR3 is 17 amino acids. Germline V CDR1 and CDR2: SEHNR, FQNEAQ (reference sequence). V dropped 4 bases and J dropped 2; count of bases not matched to a gene: 7. The CDR3: CASSSTGQGAAGNTIYF. The CDR3 DNA follows: TGTGCCAGCAGCTCCACTGGACAGGGGGCAGCTGGAAACACCATATATTTT.

The V gene is TRBV14, the J gene TRBJ1-1; no definite D call. The V gene's germline CDR1 is SGHDN and CDR2 FVKESK. This CDR3 region has 16 residues. Trimming took 4 bases from V and 1 from J, leaving 16 bases between them. CDR3 residues: CASSPTVGGRNTEAFF. The CDR3 DNA reads as TGTGCCAGCAGCCCGACTGTGGGCGGACGGAACACTGAAGCTTTCTTT. Full variable domain (remainder filled in from reference TRBV14 and TRBJ1-1): EAGVTQFPSHSVIEKGQTVTLRCDPISGHDNLYWYRRVMGKEIKFLLHFVKESKQDESGMPNNRFLAERTGGTYSTLKVQPAELEDSGVYFCASSPTVGGRNTEAFFGQGTRLTVV.

The J gene is TRBJ1-1, the V gene TRBV12-3 or TRBV12-4; D is uncertain. This CDR3 is built from 13 residues. V was trimmed by 7 bases and J by 1 base, leaving 10 bases between them. The CDR3 sequence: CASKKAQNTEAFF. CDR3 sequence (DNA): TGTGCCAGCAAAAAGGCACAGAACACTGAAGCTTTCTTT.

The gene calls are TRBV14 and TRBJ2-3; D remains unclear. Trimming removed 4 bases at V and 2 bases at J, with 13 bases between. The CDR3 runs 15 residues. Per the germline V gene, CDR1 is SGHDN and CDR2 is FVKESK. As DNA, the CDR3 is TGTGCCAGCAGCCTCGCATCTCTCCACACAGATACGCAGTATTTT. Protein: CASSLASLHTDTQYF.

The rearrangement links TRBV20-1 to TRBJ1-1; 7 bases match TRBD1. Germline loops: CDR1 DFQATT, CDR2 SNEGSKA (reference sequence). V trimming: 6 bases; J trimming: 8 bases; junction bases outside the gene matches: 6. The CDR3 spans 11 residues. The CDR3 reads CSAPGTAEAFF. The CDR3 DNA reads TGCAGTGCCCCCGGGACAGCCGAAGCTTTCTTT.

The chain recombines TRBV9 with TRBJ1-2, with a tentative D call TRBD1 (5 bases). This CDR3 region has 16 residues. Germline V gives CDR1 SGDLS, CDR2 YYNGEE. The germline V and J ends were trimmed by 1 base and 4 bases, with 17 bases remaining between them. The CDR3 DNA follows: TGTGCCAGCAGCGTAAGGGACCCGAATAAAGGCTATGGCTACACCTTC. The encoded protein is CASSVRDPNKGYGYTF.

The sample holds one count of this clone. The rearrangement uses TRBV3-1 (or the pseudogene TRBV3-2) and TRBJ1-2; D call uncertain. Trimming shortened V by 1 base and J by 7 bases, and 7 bases separated the two germline ends. The CDR3 totals 12 residues. Germline V CDR1 and CDR2: LGHDT, YNNKEL (reference sequence). The CDR3 region has the DNA TGTGCCAGCAGCCAAGGGGGTCGTGGCTACACCTTC. Protein product: CASSQGGRGYTF.

The V and J genes are TRBV7-8 and TRBJ1-4; D unresolved. Trimming shortened V by 6 bases and J by 8 bases, and 10 bases separated the two germline ends. Germline V CDR1 and CDR2: SGHVS, FQNEAQ. The CDR3 totals 12 residues. This CDR3 is CASSQSREKLFF. CDR3 coding DNA: TGTGCCAGCAGTCAAAGTCGGGAAAAACTGTTTTTT.

The V call is TRBV7-3, the J call TRBJ2-1, with D tentatively TRBD2 (7 bases). The CDR3 has 18 residues. Trimming took 1 base from V and 5 from J, leaving 21 bases between them. Germline-derived CDR1 and CDR2 are SGHTA and FQGTGA. Written as DNA, the CDR3 is TGTGCCAGCAGCTTAAGAGGTAGCGGGTCCCACAGGGACAATGAGCAGTTCTTC. This codes for CASSLRGSGSHRDNEQFF.

The sample holds a few counts of this clone. The rearrangement links TRBV29-1 to TRBJ2-1; TRBD2 might be the D (6 bases). Trimming took 2 bases from V and 7 from J, leaving 15 bases between them. Germline lookup yields CDR1 SQVTM and CDR2 ANQGSEA. This CDR3 has 14 residues. CDR3 DNA sequence: TGCAGCGTTGAAAGATTTGGAGGAGGGAATGAGCAGTTCTTC. It translates to CSVERFGGGNEQFF.

This clone appeared a few times. The chain is built from TRBV5-6 and TRBJ2-5; D gene unclear. The CDR3 sequence is 16 residues long. The V gene lost 0 bases and the J gene lost 5 bases, with 17 bases spanning the gap. Germline-derived CDR1 and CDR2 are SGHDT and YYEEEE. Written as DNA, the CDR3 is TGTGCCAGCAGCTTGGGACCCCCGGCCAACGCGGAGACCCAGTACTTC. It yields the protein CASSLGPPANAETQYF.

V usage is TRBV6-4 and J usage is TRBJ1-5; D is possibly TRBD1 (6 bases). The germline V gene encodes CDR1 MRHNA and CDR2 SNTAGT. The CDR3 spans 19 residues. Trimming took 2 bases from V and 0 from J, leaving 20 bases between them. CDR3 coding DNA: TGTGCCAGCAGTGACGGGGGGGCACCACACGCGGATAGCAATCAGCCCCAGCATTTT. Amino acids: CASSDGGAPHADSNQPQHF.

The chain combines TRBV5-1 with TRBJ1-6, with D perhaps matching TRBD1 (5 bases). The CDR3 consists of 15 residues. Germline CDR1 is SGHRS and CDR2 is YFSETQ. Trimming removed 5 bases from V and 5 bases from J, with 14 bases in between. This chain's CDR3 is CASRPGGADNSPLHF. The CDR3 DNA sequence: TGCGCCAGCAGACCCGGTGGGGCCGATAATTCACCCCTCCACTTT.

The rearrangement joins TRBV6-5 to TRBJ2-1; possibly TRBD2 for D (6 bases). The CDR3 loop spans 15 amino acids. The V and J ends lost 3 bases and 0 bases respectively, with 9 bases between them. CDR1 is MNHEY and CDR2 is SVGAGI in the germline V gene. CDR3 region: CASSYAGSSYNEQFF. The CDR3 coding sequence is TGTGCCAGCAGTTATGCGGGGAGCTCCTACAATGAGCAGTTCTTC.

This rearrangement joins TRBV5-1 to TRBJ2-3; 12 positions agree with TRBD2. Germline trimming cut 2 bases from V and 7 bases from J; bases unmatched to any gene: 8. From germline, CDR1 is SGHRS and CDR2 YFSETQ. This CDR3 is 16 amino acids long. The CDR3 protein is CASSFLAGGAQNTQYF. The CDR3 bases are TGCGCCAGCAGCTTTCTAGCGGGGGGGGCACAAAATACGCAGTATTTT.

The CDR3 nucleotides are TGTGCCAGCAGCTTAGCCTCGAATTCACCCCTCCACTTT. Amino acid sequence: CASSLASNSPLHF. The rearrangement uses TRBV7-6 and TRBJ1-6; no firm D call. CDR1 and CDR2 (germline): SGHVS, FNYEAQ. V was shortened by 0 bases and J by 7 bases, with 4 bases between the two germline ends. The CDR3 has 13 amino acids.

The CDR3 nucleotides are TGCAGCGTTGAAGCCCAGGTGGGGGAAAAACTGTTTTTT. Translated: CSVEAQVGEKLFF. This chain links TRBV29-1 with TRBJ1-4; D is undetermined. Trimming removed 1 base from V and 8 bases from J, with 11 bases in between. Germline loops: CDR1 SQVTM, CDR2 ANQGSEA. This CDR3 has 13 residues.